This is a list of T cell receptor beta chains from one sample in a study of blood T cell repertoires in COVID-19. The data were produced by immunoSEQ multiplex PCR, yet TCRdb's version contains in-frame clones alone and is incomplete. The data show more than 200,000 clones, with around 90% seen just once and around 0.67% held by the top ten. The sequenced sample was peripheral blood. The origin of the receptors is a human donor in a cohort sampled during active COVID-19. Both conserved end residues are part of each CDR3. Each record gives: D gene, clone size, J gene, V gene, CDR3 protein, CDR3 DNA. The D gene is left open where the match is weak. Clone size is given for some rows only: seen once, a few or many times, or a class if the clone is expanded.

- - TRBJ2-7 TRBV5-4 CASHMGGGQYEQYF TGTGCCAGCCACATGGGGGGGGGACAATACGAGCAGTACTTC
- few TRBJ1-6 TRBV6-6 CASSYGQINSPLHF TGTGCCAGCAGTTACGGACAAATCAATTCACCCCTCCACTTT
TRBD1 - TRBJ1-5 TRBV4-3 CASSQRTGGGNQPQHF TGCGCCAGCAGCCAACGGACAGGGGGCGGCAATCAGCCCCAGCATTTT
- - TRBJ1-4 TRBV30 CAWSGSGGEKLFF TGTGCCTGGAGCGGGTCGGGAGGCGAAAAACTGTTTTTT
TRBD1 - TRBJ1-3 TRBV6-5 CASSLDRVGNTIYF TGTGCCAGCAGTTTGGACAGGGTCGGAAACACCATATATTTT
- - TRBJ2-3 TRBV7-2 CASSSLRLVQTQYF TGTGCCAGCAGCTCCTTACGACTAGTACAGACGCAGTATTTT
TRBD1 - TRBJ2-7 TRBV10-2 CASTRLRQGELYEQYF TGCGCCAGCACGCGACTCCGACAGGGGGAACTCTACGAGCAGTACTTC
- - TRBJ1-1 TRBV5-1 CASSLRDPNTEAFF TGCGCCAGCAGCCTGCGGGATCCAAACACTGAAGCTTTCTTT
- - TRBJ2-7 TRBV2 CASISRRLVPIYEQYF TGTGCCAGCATATCGAGGAGGCTTGTTCCAATCTACGAGCAGTACTTC
TRBD1 once TRBJ1-1 TRBV7-2 CASSLNTGTGFRNTEAFF TGTGCCAGCAGTTTAAATACCGGGACAGGGTTCCGGAACACTGAAGCTTTCTTT
TRBD1 - TRBJ2-2 TRBV7-2 CASTFTGEVTGELFF TGTGCCAGCACCTTCACAGGGGAAGTCACCGGGGAGCTGTTTTTT
- - TRBJ1-2 TRBV6-5 CASSYTSRRAYGYTF TGTGCCAGCAGTTACACGTCGAGGAGGGCCTATGGCTACACCTTC
TRBD1 - TRBJ1-3 TRBV7-2 CASSRPPGQGAGNTIYF TGTGCCAGCAGCCGCCCGCCGGGACAGGGAGCTGGAAACACCATATATTTT
- - TRBJ2-2 TRBV19 CASSPPRTGELFF TGTGCCAGTAGTCCCCCCCGCACCGGGGAGCTGTTTTTT
TRBD1 - TRBJ1-1 TRBV18 CASSLGQENTEAFF TGTGCCAGCTCACTTGGACAGGAGAACACTGAAGCTTTCTTT
- - TRBJ1-2 TRBV15 CATSRDLATKIYGYTF TGTGCCACCAGCAGAGATTTGGCCACGAAAATCTATGGCTACACCTTC
- - TRBJ2-5 TRBV4-2 CASSPGETQYF TGTGCCAGCAGCCCGGGGGAGACCCAGTACTTC
- once TRBJ1-5 TRBV19 CASSEDPGHTNQPQHF TGTGCCAGTAGTGAGGACCCGGGACATACTAATCAGCCCCAGCATTTT
TRBD2 - TRBJ2-5 TRBV4-2 CASSQTGTSGRPGETQYF TGTGCCAGCAGCCAAACTGGGACTAGCGGGAGGCCTGGGGAGACCCAGTACTTC
- - TRBJ1-2 TRBV12-5 CASGPDTAYGYTF TGTGCTAGTGGCCCTGACACGGCCTATGGCTACACCTTC
TRBD2 - TRBJ2-1 TRBV5-1 CASLAGGAGDNEQFF TGCGCCAGCCTAGCGGGGGGGGCGGGCGACAATGAGCAGTTCTTC
- - TRBJ1-2 TRBV4-1 CASSQVPGRRIYGYTF TGCGCCAGCAGCCAAGTCCCAGGGAGGAGAATCTATGGCTACACCTTC
TRBD1 - TRBJ2-7 TRBV11-2 CASSFQGAAYEQYF TGTGCCAGCAGCTTTCAGGGGGCTGCCTACGAGCAGTACTTC
- - TRBJ2-7 TRBV25-1 CASSEYRRASYEQYF TGTGCCAGCAGTGAATATAGAAGAGCCTCCTACGAGCAGTACTTC
- few TRBJ1-2 TRBV18 CASSPPGQNYTF TGTGCCAGCTCACCACCAGGACAGAATTACACCTTC
TRBD2 once TRBJ2-7 TRBV7-9 CASSPWTSGPLSYEQYF TGTGCCAGCAGCCCCTGGACTAGCGGGCCCCTCTCCTACGAGCAGTACTTC
- - TRBJ1-5 TRBV29-1 CSVGQSNQPQHF TGCAGCGTTGGCCAGAGCAATCAGCCCCAGCATTTT
- - TRBJ1-5 TRBV18 CASSPPTAGQPQHF TGTGCCAGCTCACCACCGACAGCAGGTCAGCCCCAGCATTTT
- - TRBJ1-1 TRBV27 CASRGRKNTEAFF TGTGCCAGCAGGGGGAGGAAGAACACTGAAGCTTTCTTT
- - TRBJ2-5 TRBV4-3 CASSQEGTPQETQYF TGCGCCAGCAGCCAGGAGGGGACTCCACAAGAGACCCAGTACTTC
- - TRBJ1-2 TRBV29-1 CSVEDPTGLYGYTF TGCAGCGTTGAAGATCCCACAGGCCTATATGGCTACACCTTC
TRBD1 - TRBJ2-7 TRBV10-2 CASRSIGGRSSYEQYF TGCGCCAGCAGGTCGATAGGGGGCCGGAGCTCCTACGAGCAGTACTTC
- - TRBJ2-7 TRBV6-5 CASNGRGNEQYF TGTGCCAGCAACGGGCGGGGAAACGAGCAGTACTTC
TRBD2 - TRBJ2-2 TRBV4-3 CASSQGGGPLTGELFF TGCGCCAGCAGCCAAGGGGGGGGACCCTTGACCGGGGAGCTGTTTTTT
- - TRBJ2-7 TRBV6-2/TRBV6-3 CASSYTTGATYEQYF TGTGCCAGCAGTTACACGACAGGCGCTACCTACGAGCAGTACTTC
- once TRBJ2-7 TRBV9 CASSVAPKSSYEQYF TGTGCCAGCAGCGTAGCCCCGAAGAGCTCCTACGAGCAGTACTTC
- - TRBJ1-1 TRBV19 CASRYREGTEAFF TGTGCCAGTCGCTACAGGGAGGGCACTGAAGCTTTCTTT
TRBD2 - TRBJ2-7 TRBV9 CASSVGLADSYEQYF TGTGCCAGCAGCGTAGGGCTAGCGGACTCCTACGAGCAGTACTTC
- - TRBJ1-1 TRBV19 CASSQGQLNTEAFF TGTGCCAGTAGCCAAGGACAGCTGAACACTGAAGCTTTCTTT
- - TRBJ1-2 TRBV18 CASSPSGEYYGYTF TGTGCCAGCTCACCATCAGGGGAATACTATGGCTACACCTTC
- once TRBJ2-3 TRBV11-1 CASSLDTSSTDTQYF TGTGCCAGCAGCCTGGACACATCTAGCACAGATACGCAGTATTTT
- - TRBJ1-1 TRBV3-1/TRBV3-2 CASSQSGTLPAAFF TGTGCCAGCAGCCAAAGCGGGACCCTCCCGGCGGCTTTCTTT
- - TRBJ2-6 TRBV6-2/TRBV6-3 CASSFRDNYSGANVLTF TGTGCCAGCAGTTTCCGGGACAACTACTCTGGGGCCAACGTCCTGACTTTC
- - TRBJ2-7 TRBV30 CAWTRGSMDEQYF TGTGCCTGGACACGGGGGAGTATGGACGAGCAGTACTTC
- - TRBJ1-5 TRBV30 CAWTARNDQPQHF TGTGCCTGGACTGCCAGAAACGATCAGCCCCAGCATTTT
TRBD2 - TRBJ2-1 TRBV5-6 CASRLGGINEQFF TGTGCCAGCAGACTGGGGGGGATTAATGAGCAGTTCTTC
- once TRBJ1-6 TRBV5-1 CASTLSTAYNSPLHF TGCGCCAGCACCTTATCCACAGCATATAATTCACCCCTCCACTTT
- - TRBJ1-2 TRBV5-4 CASSSDTASYGYTF TGTGCCAGCAGCTCTGACACCGCTTCCTATGGCTACACCTTC
- - TRBJ1-5 TRBV5-5 CASSPSVRSNQPQHF TGTGCCAGCAGCCCTTCGGTTCGAAGCAATCAGCCCCAGCATTTT
- - TRBJ1-2 TRBV27 CASSFRGHGYTF TGTGCCAGCAGTTTCAGGGGACATGGCTACACCTTC
TRBD1 - TRBJ1-5 TRBV6-6 CASSYPAGGFNQPQHF TGTGCCAGCAGTTACCCTGCAGGGGGTTTCAATCAGCCCCAGCATTTT
TRBD1 - TRBJ2-7 TRBV7-6 CASSARQGYEQYF TGTGCCAGCAGCGCGCGACAGGGCTACGAGCAGTACTTC
TRBD2 - TRBJ2-1 TRBV5-6 CASSFGWASGGPYNEQFF TGTGCCAGCAGCTTTGGCTGGGCTAGCGGGGGGCCCTACAATGAGCAGTTCTTC
TRBD2 - TRBJ2-1 TRBV19 CASKLAGGYNEQFF TGTGCCAGTAAGCTAGCGGGAGGATACAATGAGCAGTTCTTC
TRBD2 - TRBJ2-7 TRBV27 CASSLSGGTRSYEQYF TGTGCCAGCAGTTTATCGGGCGGGACTAGGAGTTACGAGCAGTACTTC